This paragraph covers one T cell receptor (beta chain) sequence. No cognate antigen has been identified for it. The input lacks base qualities; no much larger clone sits a single base away. The sample's time point label, decoded: baseline before first vaccination. Vaccinee samples came from UK trials COV001 and COV002, including a single-blind randomized controlled phase 2/3 trial of AZD1222 (ChAdOx1 nCoV-19) in healthy adults. For TCRbeta chain sequencing, PBMC samples were collected from trial participants at day 0 and at day 28 after the second dose. The entry originates in a study of T cell responses to AZD1222 COVID-19 vaccine (dated by TCRdb to the early 2020s). Describing the broader study: AZD1222 recipients whose second dose came at about 4 weeks and those whose second dose came at about 12 weeks were combined into one group, since spike-specific TCR depth and breadth did not differ between the two schedules. Enrollment into the trials was organized by age into subgroups of 18-55, 56-69 and 70-plus years, and those subgroups contained approximately 160, 26 and 62 TCR-sequenced participants, respectively. TCR sequencing covered 233 trial participants: 200 to 220 given two doses of AZD1222 and about 26 given two doses of MenACWY control vaccine.

Findings and caveats that apply to the study as a whole: No day 14 peak-response samples were available, so repertoires were characterized only after the peak T cell response. Participants were mostly white British, with more females than males. The authors suggested clonal diversity may have been underestimated. The 56-69-year group was small, and its depth increase did not reach significance, likely because of low power. The whole spike protein was spanned by vaccine-associated CD4 TCRs, and dominant responses were seen in regions 160-218 and 743-854. A significant rise in spike-specific TCR breadth and depth was observed after two AZD1222 doses relative to day 0 and relative to MenACWY recipients. Reportedly, almost half of the unique spike-specific TCRs recognized epitopes lying outside the regions that are mutated in the B.1.351 and B.1.1.7 variants. Conclusions about previously exposed vaccinees are limited because only 6 or 7 AZD1222 recipients were SARS-CoV-2 seropositive at baseline.

The CDR3 regions of human TCRbeta chains were analyzed by immunosequencing. Per the original workflow: Repertoire TCRs were matched against a reference library of SARS-CoV-2-specific TCRs generated with the MIRA antigen-specificity platform. Breadth meant the fraction of unique TCRs that were SARS-CoV-2-associated, whereas depth meant the fraction of total T cells that were SARS-CoV-2-associated. Using the MIRA data, every spike-specific TCR was mapped to the spike region that the TCR reacted to and assigned to either a CD4 or a CD8 class. Log10-transformed breadth and depth values were compared by one-way ANOVA with Sidak's multiple comparisons tests. Entries here come from immuneACCESS through TCRdb and include only in-frame sequences with V and J called. Some clones fail to appear in such tables; in the studies checked, an unresolved V gene covers under half of the shortfall, and the cause of the remainder is unknown. V and J calls and clone size are those listed in that table; D and trimming were worked out from the DNA. The sample data list about 54,000 clones, and approximately 90% of these were observed just once. The top ten clones comprise 3.9% of the sample.

V and J are truncated by 1 base and 11 bases respectively, leaving an intervening sequence of 6 bases. The germline V gene (reference sequence) specifies LGHDT as CDR1 and YNNKEL as CDR2. The CDR3 runs 12 residues from the cysteine to the phenylalanine. Only CDR3 DNA is held: 36 bases, read in frame from base 1. The TCR sequence derives from an adult in good health. Here the chain combines TRBV3-1 (or the pseudogene TRBV3-2) and TRBJ1-6; the D gene is unclear. The material was peripheral blood, obtained on day 0 of AZD1222 vaccination. The CDR3 protein: CASSQGGPPLHF. The nucleotide sequence is given as TGTGCCAGCAGCCAAGGCGGACCACCCCTCCACTTT.